These 11 T cell receptor beta chains share one sample of origin, sequenced in a study of T cell responses to AZD1222 COVID-19 vaccine. The data were produced by immunoSEQ multiplex PCR, yet TCRdb's version contains in-frame clones alone and is incomplete. The sample lists about 72,000 clones, roughly 91% seen once, with nearly 25% in the top ten. The specimen comprised peripheral blood, sampled on day 0 of AZD1222 vaccination. The receptor set was obtained from an adult in good health.

The rearrangement uses TRBV29-1 and TRBJ2-7; no clear D. V was pared by 4 bases and J by 4 bases, with 14 bases between. This CDR3 is built from 13 residues. Germline V gives CDR1 SQVTM, CDR2 ANQGSEA. CDR3 nucleotides: TGCAGCGTTGGCCGTGGGCTGGAGTACGAGCAGTACTTC. Protein: CSVGRGLEYEQYF.

The gene calls are TRBV13 and TRBJ2-7; D perhaps matches TRBD2 (5 bases). Between the trimmed V and J ends, which lost 4 bases and 5 bases, there was a span of 6 bases. The germline V gene has CDR1 PRHDT and CDR2 FYEKMQ (reference sequence). This CDR3 has 11 amino acids. For the CDR3, the DNA is TGTGCCAGCAGCTCCGGGGACGAGCAGTACTTC. This translates into CASSSGDEQYF. The whole variable domain, filled in from reference TRBV13 and TRBJ2-7, reads AAGVIQSPRHLIKEKRETATLKCYPIPRHDTVYWYQQGPGQDPQFLISFYEKMQSDKGSIPDRFSAQQFSDYHSELNMSSLELGDSALYFCASSSGDEQYFGPGTRLTVT.

V gene TRBV30 combines with J gene TRBJ1-6, with D perhaps matching TRBD1 (5 bases). The CDR3 spans 13 residues. Trimming stripped 6 bases from V and 4 bases from J, with 10 bases between. CDR1 is GTSNPN, CDR2 SVGIG, per germline (reference sequence). CDR3 sequence (DNA): TGTGCCTGTGGACACCAATATAATTCACCCCTCCACTTT. It yields the protein CACGHQYNSPLHF.

J is TRBJ1-1 and V is TRBV12-3 or TRBV12-4; the D is unclear. The CDR3 totals 13 residues. V was clipped by 6 bases and J by 6 bases, with 14 bases between them. CDR3 residues: CASRTARRAEAFF. The CDR3 bases are TGTGCCAGCAGAACGGCCAGAAGGGCTGAAGCTTTCTTT.

This clone has a count of ten or more. The gene calls are TRBV6-5 and TRBJ1-1, with D tentatively TRBD1 (6 bases). Trimming left V 3 bases short and J 3 bases short, with 14 bases between. The CDR3 totals 15 residues. Germline-derived CDR1 and CDR2 are MNHEY and SVGAGI. In DNA form, the CDR3 reads TGTGCCAGCAGTTATGAGGCCGAGGGGGACACTGAAGCTTTCTTT. It encodes CASSYEAEGDTEAFF.

The chain has TRBV7-2 and TRBJ1-1; D is perhaps TRBD1 (6 bases). Germline V lookup: CDR1 SGHTA, CDR2 FQGNSA. The CDR3 sequence is 13 residues long. V was clipped by 2 bases and J by 6 bases, with 10 bases between them. The CDR3 bases are TGTGCCAGCAGCTTACGGGGGCAGCCTGAAGCTTTCTTT. Translation gives CASSLRGQPEAFF.

The chain has TRBV12-2 and TRBJ1-4. TRBV12-2 is a pseudogene segment. The CDR3 covers 16 residues. The CDR3 here is CASRLAGVTGNEKLFF. The CDR3 nucleotides are TGTGCAAGTCGCTTGGCGGGGGTGACGGGGAACGAAAAACTGTTTTTT.

The V call is TRBV5-4, the J call TRBJ1-4, with D perhaps matching TRBD1 (5 bases). Germline values: CDR1 SGHNT, CDR2 YYREEE (reference sequence). This CDR3 contains 17 residues. Trimming cost V 0 bases and J 0 bases, with 12 bases left between them. The CDR3 nucleotides are TGTGCCAGCAGCTTGGGGGCCGGGGCCGCAACTAATGAAAAACTGTTTTTT. It codes for CASSLGAGAATNEKLFF. The whole variable domain, filled in from reference TRBV5-4 and TRBJ1-4, reads ETGVTQSPTHLIKTRGQQVTLRCSSQSGHNTVSWYQQALGQGPQFIFQYYREEENGRGNFPPRFSGLQFPNYSSELNVNALELDDSALYLCASSLGAGAATNEKLFFGSGTQLSVL.

This clone turned up a few times. The J gene is TRBJ1-4, the V gene TRBV5-1; 7 nucleotides align to TRBD1. The CDR3 is 15 residues long. V dropped 0 bases and J dropped 4; count of bases not matched to a gene: 3. Germline-derived CDR1 and CDR2 are SGHRS and YFSETQ. CDR3 residues: CASSLEGQNNEKLFF. The CDR3, as DNA: TGCGCCAGCAGCTTGGAGGGACAGAATAATGAAAAACTGTTTTTT.

The CDR3 region is CASTLTGRGYTF. The CDR3 DNA reads as TGTGCCAGCACCTTGACAGGCAGGGGCTACACCTTC. The chain carries TRBV6-5 and TRBJ1-2; tentative D call: TRBD1 (6 bases). From germline, CDR1 is MNHEY and CDR2 SVGAGI. The CDR3 sequence is 12 residues long. Trimming pared 7 bases from V and 8 bases from J, leaving 14 bases between.

V and J are TRBV13 and TRBJ2-5, with 11 bases aligning to TRBD2. The CDR3 covers 16 residues. Germline CDR1 is PRHDT and CDR2 is FYEKMQ (reference sequence). Trimming took 5 bases from V and 5 from J; bases not matched to a gene: 10. In nucleotides, the CDR3 is TGTGCCAGCAGCAGGGAGACTAGCGGGGCGGGGGAGACCCAGTACTTC. It specifies CASSRETSGAGETQYF.